This entry features one TCR beta chain sequence. The data are from a study of OX40 agonist ivuxolimab in advanced cancers. Per the germline V gene, CDR1 is SGHDN and CDR2 is FVKESK. Unmatched junction bases numbered 7, after V lost 2 bases and J lost 7 bases. The CDR3 is 15 amino acids. Clones were read by immunoSEQ multiplex PCR, and TCRdb kept only the in-frame ones, dropping some. The data hold roughly 50,000 clones, with 85% to 90% observed a single time. This sequence was found in an adult with an advanced solid tumor such as melanoma, head and neck, liver or kidney cancer. The sequenced sample was CD4+ or CD8+ T cells sorted from blood, obtained in a trial of the OX40 agonist ivuxolimab. This chain joins TRBV14 and TRBJ1-4, with 7 positions matching TRBD1. The CDR3 sequence is CASSQLGTVPEKLFF. The CDR3 DNA follows: TGTGCCAGCAGCCAACTCGGGACAGTACCTGAAAAACTGTTTTTT.